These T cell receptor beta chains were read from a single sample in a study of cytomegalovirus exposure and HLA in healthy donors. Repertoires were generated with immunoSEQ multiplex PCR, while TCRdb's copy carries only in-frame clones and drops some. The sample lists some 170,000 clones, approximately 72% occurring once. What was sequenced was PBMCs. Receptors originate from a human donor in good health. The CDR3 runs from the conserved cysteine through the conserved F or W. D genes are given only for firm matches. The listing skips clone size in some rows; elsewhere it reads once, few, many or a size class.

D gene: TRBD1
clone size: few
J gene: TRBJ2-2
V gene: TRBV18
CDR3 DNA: TGTGCCAGCTCACCTCGACAGGGGGAGAACACCGGGGAGCTGTTTTTT
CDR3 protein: CASSPRQGENTGELFF

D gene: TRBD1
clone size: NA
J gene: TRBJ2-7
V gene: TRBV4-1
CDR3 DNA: TGCGCCAGCAGCCAAGGGACCATGGGGACAGGGCTTTTAGAGCAGTACTTC
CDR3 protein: CASSQGTMGTGLLEQYF

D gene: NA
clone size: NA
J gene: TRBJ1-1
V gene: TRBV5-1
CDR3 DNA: TGCGCCAGCACCCAAGCCGGGGGATACACTGAAGCTTTCTTT
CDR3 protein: CASTQAGGYTEAFF

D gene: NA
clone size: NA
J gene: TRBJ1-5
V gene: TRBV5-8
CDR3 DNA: TGTGCCAGCGACCAGCTAGGGGTTAGCAATCAGCCCCAGCATTTT
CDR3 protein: CASDQLGVSNQPQHF

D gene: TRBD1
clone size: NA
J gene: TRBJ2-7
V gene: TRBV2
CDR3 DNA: TGTGCCAGCACCTGGGACAGAAATTACGAGCAGTACTTC
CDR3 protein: CASTWDRNYEQYF

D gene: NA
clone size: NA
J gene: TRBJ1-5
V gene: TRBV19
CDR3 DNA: TGTGCCAGTAGTCAACTTCAGGGGCTAAGTCAGCCCCAGCATTTT
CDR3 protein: CASSQLQGLSQPQHF

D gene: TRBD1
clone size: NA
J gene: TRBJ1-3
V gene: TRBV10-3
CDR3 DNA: TGTGCCATCAGTGATGGACAGGGAAGACCTGGAAACACCATATATTTT
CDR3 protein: CAISDGQGRPGNTIYF

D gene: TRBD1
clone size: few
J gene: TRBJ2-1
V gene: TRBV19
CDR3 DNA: TGTGCCAGTAGTATCTTCAGGGGGCAGGGTGAGCAGTTCTTC
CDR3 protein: CASSIFRGQGEQFF

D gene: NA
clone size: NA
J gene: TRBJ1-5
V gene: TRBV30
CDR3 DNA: TGTGCCTGGAGTGTATATTCGACGGCCGGTCAGCGGCCCCAGCATTTT
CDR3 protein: CAWSVYSTAGQRPQHF

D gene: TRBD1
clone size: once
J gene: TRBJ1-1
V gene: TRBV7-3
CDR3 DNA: TGTGCCAGCAGCGTGGGACAGTGGGGAACTGAAGCTTTCTTT
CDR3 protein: CASSVGQWGTEAFF

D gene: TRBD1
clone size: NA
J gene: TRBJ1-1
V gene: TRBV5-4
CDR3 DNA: TGTGCCAGCAGCTTATGGGACAGGAATGAAGCTTTCTTT
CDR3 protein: CASSLWDRNEAFF

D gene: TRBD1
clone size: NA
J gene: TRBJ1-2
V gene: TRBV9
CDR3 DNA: TGTGCCAGCAACGGGGACAGTAACTATGGCTACACCTTC
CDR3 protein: CASNGDSNYGYTF

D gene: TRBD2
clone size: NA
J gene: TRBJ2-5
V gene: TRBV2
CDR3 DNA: TGTGCCAGCAGTGAAATGGCGGGGGGTAAAGAGACCCAGTACTTC
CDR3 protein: CASSEMAGGKETQYF

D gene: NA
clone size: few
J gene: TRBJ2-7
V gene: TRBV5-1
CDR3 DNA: TGCGCCAGCAGCTTGGCCTTCGGGGGAACCTACGAGCAGTACTTC
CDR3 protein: CASSLAFGGTYEQYF

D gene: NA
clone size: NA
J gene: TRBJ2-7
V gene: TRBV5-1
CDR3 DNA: TGCGCCAGCAGCGCCCCGGGACACTACGAGCAGTACTTC
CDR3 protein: CASSAPGHYEQYF

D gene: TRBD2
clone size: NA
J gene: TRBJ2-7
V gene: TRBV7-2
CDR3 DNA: TGTGCCAGCAGCTTTCTAGCGGGGGGTACCTACGAGCAGTACTTC
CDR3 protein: CASSFLAGGTYEQYF

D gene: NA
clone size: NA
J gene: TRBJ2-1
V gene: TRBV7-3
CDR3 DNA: TGTGCCAGCAGCTTAGGCCAGGGTGTGAACAATGAGCAGTTCTTC
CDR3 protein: CASSLGQGVNNEQFF

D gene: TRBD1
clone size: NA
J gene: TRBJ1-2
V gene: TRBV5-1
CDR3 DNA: TGCGCCAGCAGCTTGGACAGGGGCGATGGCTACACCTTC
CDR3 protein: CASSLDRGDGYTF

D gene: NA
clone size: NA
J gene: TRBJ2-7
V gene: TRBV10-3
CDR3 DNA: TGTGCCGCCCGGGGAACGGACTCCTACGAGCAGTACTTC
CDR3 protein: CAARGTDSYEQYF

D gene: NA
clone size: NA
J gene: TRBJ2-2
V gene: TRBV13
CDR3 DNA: TGTGCCAGCAGCCGAGACAGCTTAAACACCGGGGAGCTGTTTTTT
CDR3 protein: CASSRDSLNTGELFF

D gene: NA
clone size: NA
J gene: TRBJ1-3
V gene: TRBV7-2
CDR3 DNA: TGTGCCAGCAGCTTAGTAGGGGTTCGAAACACCATATATTTT
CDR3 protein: CASSLVGVRNTIYF

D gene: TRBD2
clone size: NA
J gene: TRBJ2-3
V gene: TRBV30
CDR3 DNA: TGTGCCTGGACTAGCGGGGTCGAGACAGATACGCAGTATTTT
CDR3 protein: CAWTSGVETDTQYF

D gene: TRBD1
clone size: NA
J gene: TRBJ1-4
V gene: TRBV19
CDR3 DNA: TGTGCCAGTAGTGCCACAGGGGATAATGAAAAACTGTTTTTT
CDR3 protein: CASSATGDNEKLFF

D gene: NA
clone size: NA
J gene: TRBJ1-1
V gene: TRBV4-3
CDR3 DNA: TGCGCCAGCAGCCAAGGAGAACACGGACTATTGAACACTGAAGCTTTCTTT
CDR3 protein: CASSQGEHGLLNTEAFF

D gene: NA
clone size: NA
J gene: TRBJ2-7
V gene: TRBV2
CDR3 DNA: TGTGCCAGCAGTTTAACAGGCTACGAGCAGTACTTC
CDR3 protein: CASSLTGYEQYF

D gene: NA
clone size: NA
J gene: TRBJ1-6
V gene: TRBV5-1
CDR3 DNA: TGCGCCAGCACCCTGGACAGCCCCGATTCACCCCTCCACTTT
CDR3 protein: CASTLDSPDSPLHF

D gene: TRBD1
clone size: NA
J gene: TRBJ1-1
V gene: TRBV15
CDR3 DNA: TGTGCCACCAGCTTACCGGGACAGGGGTTTGAAGCTTTCTTT
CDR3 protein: CATSLPGQGFEAFF

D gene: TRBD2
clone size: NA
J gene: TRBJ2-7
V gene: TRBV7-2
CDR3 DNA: TGTGCCAGCAGCTTACCCCAAAGGGGCGCGGGAGTGTCCTACGAGCAGTACTTC
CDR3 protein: CASSLPQRGAGVSYEQYF

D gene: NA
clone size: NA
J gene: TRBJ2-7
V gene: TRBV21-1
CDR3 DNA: TGTGCCAGCCGGACAGGGAGTTCCTACGAGCAGTACTTC
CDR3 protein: CASRTGSSYEQYF

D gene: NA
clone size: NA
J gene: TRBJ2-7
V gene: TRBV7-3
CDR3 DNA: TGTGCCAGCAGCTTGCTCGGGGGGCACGAGCAGTACTTC
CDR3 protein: CASSLLGGHEQYF

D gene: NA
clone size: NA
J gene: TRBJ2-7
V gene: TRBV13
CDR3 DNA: TGTGCCAGCAGCTCCTTCGGACAAGCATACTCCTACGAGCAGTACTTC
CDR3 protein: CASSSFGQAYSYEQYF